The 17 T cell receptor beta chains below were found in one sample sequenced in a study of blood T cells in healthy people across ages. Alongside a J-beta primer mix, a sample-barcoded 5' primer served in a second PCR lasting roughly 6 to 11 cycles. TCRdb called the 5' RACE reads again in MiXCR, with one record for every CDR3 protein. Among 380,000 or so distinct CDR3 sequences listed, more than 45% were seen once. Sequences were obtained from blood. The source of these receptors is a man in his 60s in good health.

The V gene is TRBV14, the J gene TRBJ2-5; either TRBD1 or TRBD2 may supply D (5 bases each). The V and J ends lost 0 bases and 12 bases respectively, with 14 bases between them. The germline V gene has CDR1 SGHDN and CDR2 FVKESK. The CDR3 covers 13 residues. For the CDR3, the DNA is TGTGCCAGCAGCCAAGATGGGGTGCGAGGGGAGTACTTC. It encodes CASSQDGVRGEYF.

The chain has TRBV4-3 and TRBJ2-3; D possibly corresponds to TRBD1 (6 bases). Trimming took off 7 bases at V and 6 bases at J, with 17 bases between the two ends. The CDR3 covers 14 residues. CDR1 is LGHNA, CDR2 YSLEER, per germline. CDR3 residues: CASKMDSFSDTQYF. The CDR3 DNA reads TGCGCCAGCAAGATGGACAGTTTCTCGGATACGCAGTATTTT.

The genes are TRBV7-6 and TRBJ1-1; a weak D match, TRBD1 (6 bases). Looked up from germline, CDR1 is SGHVS and CDR2 is FNYEAQ. This CDR3 spans 14 amino acids. The V end lost 4 bases, the J end lost 1 base, and 10 bases lay between the germline ends. CDR3 amino acids: CASSSGQSNTEAFF. CDR3 nucleotides: TGTGCCAGCAGCTCTGGACAGTCGAACACTGAAGCTTTCTTT.

A few counts support this clonotype. This chain links TRBV5-1 with TRBJ2-7, with 8 positions matching TRBD2. V was clipped by 4 bases and J by 5 bases; unmatched bases: 5. The CDR3 loop spans 13 amino acids. Germline CDR1 reads SGHRS; CDR2 reads YFSETQ. This CDR3 is CASSPRAGDEQYF. In nucleotides, the CDR3 is TGCGCCAGCAGCCCCAGAGCGGGGGACGAGCAGTACTTC. The complete variable domain, with remaining parts taken from reference TRBV5-1 and TRBJ2-7, reads KAGVTQTPRYLIKTRGQQVTLSCSPISGHRSVSWYQQTPGQGLQFLFEYFSETQRNKGNFPGRFSGRQFSNSRSEMNVSTLELGDSALYLCASSPRAGDEQYFGPGTRLTVT.

The gene calls are TRBV2 and TRBJ1-5, with D unclear. Germline CDR1 SNHLY, CDR2 FYNNEI. Trimming pared 7 bases from V and 0 bases from J, leaving 13 bases between. This CDR3 contains 15 residues. Here the CDR3 reads CASKASAHSNQPQHF. As DNA, the CDR3 is TGTGCCAGCAAAGCTAGCGCCCATAGCAATCAGCCCCAGCATTTT.

V usage is TRBV20-1 and J usage is TRBJ1-2; D unclear. Germline CDR1 and CDR2: DFQATT and SNEGSKA (reference sequence). Trimming removed 6 bases at V and 4 bases at J, with 18 bases between. This CDR3 region has 14 residues. As DNA, the CDR3 is TGCAGTGCCCAGGCGCCGGCTTTGGGCTATGGCTACACCTTC. This translates into CSAQAPALGYGYTF.

This sequence joins TRBV7-2 and TRBJ1-4; TRBD1 is a possible D gene (6 bases). Looked up from germline, CDR1 is SGHTA and CDR2 is FQGNSA. This CDR3 is built from 16 residues. V lost 5 bases to trimming and J lost 0 bases, with 13 bases between them. CDR3 nucleotide sequence: TGTGCCAGCAGCCCGCGACGGACAGCAACTAATGAAAAACTGTTTTTT. Translation: CASSPRRTATNEKLFF.

The V and J genes are TRBV20-1 and TRBJ2-3, with D tentatively TRBD2 (5 bases). The CDR3 loop spans 12 amino acids. CDR1 and CDR2 from the germline V gene are DFQATT and SNEGSKA (reference sequence). Trimming stripped 6 bases from V and 3 bases from J, with 10 bases between. CDR3 residues: CSAARGTDTQYF. The CDR3 nucleotides read TGCAGTGCCGCGCGCGGGACAGATACGCAGTATTTT.

This clonotype was seen more than once but under ten times. Here the CDR3 reads CASPILATCTDTQYF. In DNA, the CDR3 is TGTGCCAGCCCCATTCTAGCTACTTGCACAGATACGCAGTATTTT. This sequence joins TRBV4-2 and TRBJ2-3; a weak D match, TRBD2 (5 bases). Germline V CDR1 and CDR2: LGHNA, YNFKEQ. CDR3 length equals 15 residues. Trimming left V 8 bases short and J 1 base short, with 16 bases between.

In its sample, this clonotype was seen a few times. A much larger clone differs from this one at a single base, so this may be a read error. V gene TRBV3-1 combines with J gene TRBJ2-4; D perhaps matches TRBD2 (6 bases). The V gene lost 2 bases and the J gene lost 6 bases, with 14 bases spanning the gap. There are 15 residues in the CDR3. Germline lookup yields CDR1 LGHDT and CDR2 YNNKEL (reference sequence). The CDR3 coding sequence is TGTGCCAGCAGCCAACGTCGAGCGGGCGCAAACATTCAGTACTTC. Protein product: CASSQRRAGANIQYF.

The count of this clonotype is one. The chain couples TRBV20-1 to TRBJ2-1; TRBD2 aligns across 10 bases. Trimming removed 3 bases from V and 6 bases from J; junction bases left unmatched: 5. CDR1 is DFQATT, CDR2 SNEGSKA, per germline (reference sequence). This CDR3 has 14 residues. CDR3 sequence (DNA): TGCAGTGCTAGCAAAGCGGGAGGGGGCAATGAGCAGTTCTTC. Translating it yields CSASKAGGGNEQFF.

This chain links TRBV25-1 with TRBJ1-1; D is uncertain. Germline CDR1 and CDR2: MGHDK and SYGVNS. CDR3 length: 12 amino acids. V was cut by 4 bases and J by 4 bases, with 7 bases left in between. The CDR3 nucleotides read TGTGCCAGCAGTGGGATCAGCACTGAAGCTTTCTTT. It yields the protein CASSGISTEAFF.

This clonotype was seen only a few times. This chain uses TRBV6-2 or TRBV6-3 with TRBJ2-1; 8 nucleotides match TRBD2. The germline CDR1 and CDR2 sequences are MNHEY and SVGEGT. This CDR3 is built from 15 residues. With 5 bases clipped from V and 2 bases from J, the junction kept 5 bases outside the gene matches. Here the CDR3 DNA reads TGTGCCAGCAGTCAGCGGGAGAATACCTACAATGAGCAGTTCTTC. Protein sequence: CASSQRENTYNEQFF.

This clonotype was counted between two and nine times. The genes are TRBV14 and TRBJ1-1; 7 bases align to TRBD1. Germline V lookup: CDR1 SGHDN, CDR2 FVKESK. This CDR3 comprises 13 residues. V lost 1 base and J lost 11; bases outside the gene matches: 7. The CDR3 spells CASSQVREQGAFF. CDR3 DNA sequence: TGTGCCAGCAGCCAAGTTCGAGAACAGGGGGCTTTCTTT.

This chain uses TRBV5-5 with TRBJ2-3, with TRBD2 matching over 12 bases. The J segment lost 1 base and the V segment lost 4 bases, leaving 4 bases of the junction unmatched. The CDR3 is made up of 16 amino acids. Germline-derived CDR1 and CDR2 are SGHKS and YYEKEE (reference sequence). The DNA of the CDR3 is TGTGCCAGCAGCCCCGCTAGCGGGGGGGGCACAGATACGCAGTATTTT. This codes for CASSPASGGGTDTQYF. The whole variable domain, filled in from reference TRBV5-5 and TRBJ2-3, reads DAGVTQSPTHLIKTRGQQVTLRCSPISGHKSVSWYQQVLGQGPQFIFQYYEKEERGRGNFPDRFSARQFPNYSSELNVNALLLGDSALYLCASSPASGGGTDTQYFGPGTRLTVL.

This chain uses TRBV5-1 with TRBJ2-1, with TRBD2 identical over 8 bases. Germline values: CDR1 SGHRS, CDR2 YFSETQ. The CDR3 runs to 16 residues. V trimming: 0 bases; J trimming: 7 bases; junction bases outside the gene matches: 9. CDR3 region: CASSLGPRGAQNEQFF. DNA of the CDR3: TGCGCCAGCAGCTTGGGTCCGCGGGGGGCCCAGAATGAGCAGTTCTTC.

In its sample, this clonotype was seen a few times. This chain joins TRBV2 and TRBJ2-7; no definite D call. V was trimmed by 7 bases and J by 1 base, leaving 8 bases between them. Germline CDR1 reads SNHLY; CDR2 reads FYNNEI. The CDR3 contains 12 residues. CDR3 DNA: TGTGCCAGCATGGCCAGTTCCTACGAGCAGTACTTC. It is translated as CASMASSYEQYF.